These T cell receptor beta chains were read from a single sample in a study of regulatory T cells in long-lasting Graves disease. From the multiplex PCR reads, TCRdb called clonotypes with MiXCR, one entry per CDR3 protein. This sample yields about 460,000 distinct CDR3 sequences, of which 12% to 15% are seen a single time; over 15% belongs to the top ten. These records were also assigned to another study, of T cells in Graves' hyperthyroidism and ophthalmopathy.

Specimen: peripheral blood mononuclear cells (PBMCs), collected at new diagnosis, from a patient treated with antithyroid drugs. The origin of the receptors is a woman between 50 and 59 years old with Graves disease. Each CDR3 is given with its conserved first and last residue. D genes are given only for firm matches. Only some rows state a clone size, as once, few, many or a class for expanded clones.

J: TRBJ1-2; size: once; D: TRBD1; V: TRBV18; DNA: TGTGCCAGCTCAGCCGCACAGGGGAAGGAAGGCTATGGCTACACCTTC; CDR3: CASSAAQGKEGYGYTF
J: TRBJ2-1; size: many; D: .; V: TRBV20-1; DNA: TGCAGTGCTACCGTAATCGGGCCCTACAATGAGCAGTTCTTC; CDR3: CSATVIGPYNEQFF
J: TRBJ2-5; size: .; D: TRBD1; V: TRBV29-1; DNA: TGCAGCGTTGAAATGGACAGGGTAAGGGAGACCCAGTACTTC; CDR3: CSVEMDRVRETQYF
J: TRBJ1-1; size: many; D: .; V: TRBV28; DNA: TGTGCCAGCAGTTCGGCCCCCAGGAGGAACACTGAAGCTTTCTTT; CDR3: CASSSAPRRNTEAFF
J: TRBJ2-2; size: few; D: TRBD1; V: TRBV27; DNA: TGTGCCAGCAGTTTAGGGACAGGGGGCCACACCGGGGAGCTGTTTTTT; CDR3: CASSLGTGGHTGELFF
J: TRBJ2-1; size: .; D: TRBD1; V: TRBV9; DNA: TGTGCCAGCAGCGTAGCCGGGACAGGGGGGAACAATGAGCAGTTCTTC; CDR3: CASSVAGTGGNNEQFF
J: TRBJ2-3; size: many; D: TRBD2; V: TRBV3-1; DNA: TGTGCCAGCAGCCCCCGGCGGGAGCCTACAGATACGCAGTATTTT; CDR3: CASSPRREPTDTQYF
J: TRBJ2-5; size: .; D: TRBD1; V: TRBV19; DNA: TGTGCCAGTAGTATGACAGGGGTGACCCAGTACTTC; CDR3: CASSMTGVTQYF
J: TRBJ2-1; size: .; D: TRBD2; V: TRBV10-1; DNA: TGCGCCAGTACTAGCGGGAGTCTGCGTGAGCAGTTCTTC; CDR3: CASTSGSLREQFF
J: TRBJ2-2; size: many; D: .; V: TRBV28; DNA: TGTGCCAGCAGGCCCACTAGCCTGAGCGCCGGGGAGCTGTTTTTT; CDR3: CASRPTSLSAGELFF
J: TRBJ1-6; size: .; D: .; V: TRBV6-5; DNA: TGTGCCAGCAGTTACCCGCAGGGCGGTTCACCCCTCCACTTT; CDR3: CASSYPQGGSPLHF
J: TRBJ1-2; size: many; D: .; V: TRBV30; DNA: TGTGCCTGGAGTGTACGCGAGTTGGGTGGCTACACCTTC; CDR3: CAWSVRELGGYTF
J: TRBJ2-1; size: many; D: .; V: TRBV6-1; DNA: TGTGCCAGCACCCGCCCAGGGTGGGCCGATGAGCAGTTCTTC; CDR3: CASTRPGWADEQFF
J: TRBJ2-1; size: .; D: TRBD1; V: TRBV10-1; DNA: TGCGCCATATTGCCGGGGACAGGGTCCTACAATGAGCAGTTCTTC; CDR3: CAILPGTGSYNEQFF
J: TRBJ2-1; size: many; D: TRBD2; V: TRBV11-2; DNA: TGTGCCAGCAGCTCCCGGGACTACGTGCAGTTCTTC; CDR3: CASSSRDYVQFF
J: TRBJ2-1; size: many; D: TRBD2; V: TRBV28; DNA: TGTGCCAGCAGTTTATTGGCTCCGGGACTAGCGCAAAACAATGAGCAGTTCTTC; CDR3: CASSLLAPGLAQNNEQFF
J: TRBJ2-1; size: .; D: .; V: TRBV27; DNA: TGTGCCAGCAGTGGGGTAGCGGTCTACAATGAGCAGTTCTTC; CDR3: CASSGVAVYNEQFF